This TCR beta chain originates from a study of T cell repertoires in cytomegalovirus infection. Study context: Both a matching HLA type and CMV infection were indicated by public TCR beta signatures.

MiXCR, run by TCRdb on the reads, gives a single entry per CDR3 protein. The table has tens of thousands of distinct CDR3 sequences, 20% seen once; the top ten hold 65% to 85%. The CDR3 has 13 residues. V was pared by 0 bases and J by 8 bases, with 10 bases between. In germline, CDR1 is MGHRA, CDR2 YSYEKL. Study-level results: The ex vivo response was dominated by HLA-C-restricted CMV-specific TCR beta clonotypes.

Turning to this clonotype: Its specificity is not known.

The clonotype was recovered from a human donor in good health (CMV status not recorded). Some clones in this sample may be carry-over from other donors' samples. Specimen: CD8+ T cells from cultured PBMCs, collected from culture after CMV antigen stimulation. The rearrangement links TRBV4-1 to TRBJ1-1; D gene uncertain. The CDR3 loop reads CASSQDLSGEAFF. The CDR3 DNA reads TGCGCCAGCAGCCAAGATCTGTCGGGGGAAGCTTTCTTT.